This T cell receptor beta chain appears in the sequencing data of a study of CD8 T cells in Susac syndrome. The CDR3 extends over 15 amino acids. V dropped 0 bases and J dropped 7 bases, with 17 bases sitting between them. CDR1 SGHRS and CDR2 YFSETQ come from the germline V gene. The authors reverse transcribed about 0.5 to 1 ug RNA with random hexamers. Amplification of TCR beta CDR3 by immunoSEQ multiplex PCR spanned 54 Vbeta and 13 Jbeta. Each CDR3 protein gets one entry after TCRdb re-called the immunoSEQ multiplex PCR reads with MiXCR. The table records 90,000 to 150,000 distinct CDR3 sequences, roughly 90% of them present only once. CD8+ and CD4+ T cells from blood underwent TCR beta sequencing.

Sequenced input: CD8+ T cells from PBMCs. The receptor was isolated from a human donor in good health. The chain links TRBV5-1 to TRBJ2-7; D is perhaps TRBD1 (5 bases). In DNA form, the CDR3 reads TGCGCCAGCAGCTTGGCCCGGGCAGGGCAAGAGGAGCAGTACTTC. It specifies CASSLARAGQEEQYF.